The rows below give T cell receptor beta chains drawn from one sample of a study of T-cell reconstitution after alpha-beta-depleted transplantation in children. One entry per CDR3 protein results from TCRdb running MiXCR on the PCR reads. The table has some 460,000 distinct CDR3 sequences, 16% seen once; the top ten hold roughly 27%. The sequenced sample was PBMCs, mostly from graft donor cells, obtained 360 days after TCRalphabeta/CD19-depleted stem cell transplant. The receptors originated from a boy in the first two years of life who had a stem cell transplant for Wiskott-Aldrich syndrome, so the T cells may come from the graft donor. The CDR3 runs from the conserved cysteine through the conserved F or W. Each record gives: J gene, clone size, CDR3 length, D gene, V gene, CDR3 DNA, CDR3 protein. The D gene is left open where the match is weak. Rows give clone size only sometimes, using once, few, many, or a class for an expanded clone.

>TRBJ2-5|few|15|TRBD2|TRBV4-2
TGTGCCAGCAGCCAAGTTAGCGGGGTACGAGAGACCCAGTACTTC
CASSQVSGVRETQYF
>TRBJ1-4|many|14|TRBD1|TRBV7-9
TGTGCCAGCAGCCCAGGGGGCACTAATGAAAAACTGTTTTTT
CASSPGGTNEKLFF
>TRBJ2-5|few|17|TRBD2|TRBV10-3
TGTGCCATCAGTGAGGGGAGACTAGCGGGGTTCCAAGAGACCCAGTACTTC
CAISEGRLAGFQETQYF
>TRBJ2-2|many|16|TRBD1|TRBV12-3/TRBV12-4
TGTGCCAGCAGTTTAGCCCTGGGACAGGGAACCGGGGAGCTGTTTTTT
CASSLALGQGTGELFF
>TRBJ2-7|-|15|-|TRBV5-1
TGCGCCAGCAGCTTGGGGCAGTTGGAACTGGGGGAGCAGTACTTC
CASSLGQLELGEQYF
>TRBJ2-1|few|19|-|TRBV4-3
TGCGCCAGCAGCGAAAGTTATGTTACTTGGGCGGGAACCTACAATGAGCAGTTCTTC
CASSESYVTWAGTYNEQFF
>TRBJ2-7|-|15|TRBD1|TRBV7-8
TGTGCCAGCAGCTTCGGGACAGGGGGTCCCTACGAGCAGTACTTC
CASSFGTGGPYEQYF
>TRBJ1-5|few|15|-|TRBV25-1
TGTGCCAGCAGTGATTCGACAGGCCTCAATCAGCCCCAGCATTTT
CASSDSTGLNQPQHF
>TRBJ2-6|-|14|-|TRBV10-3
TGTGCCATCAGTGGAGGGAACGGGGACAACGTCCTGACTTTC
CAISGGNGDNVLTF
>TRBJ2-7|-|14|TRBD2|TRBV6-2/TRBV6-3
TGTGCCAGCAGTAACCTAGCGGGAGGTCGCGAGCAGTACTTC
CASSNLAGGREQYF
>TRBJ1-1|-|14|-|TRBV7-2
TGTGCCAGCAGCTTACACGGGGGCAACACTGAAGCTTTCTTT
CASSLHGGNTEAFF